These T cell receptor beta chains were read from a single sample in a study of T cells in Graves' hyperthyroidism and ophthalmopathy. TCRdb used MiXCR to reprocess the multiplex PCR reads, holding one entry per CDR3 protein. This table has about 360,000 distinct CDR3 sequences, roughly 12% appearing once. Sample: blood. The receptors were sampled from a man between 25 and 39 years old with Graves' hyperthyroidism that later progressed to Graves' ophthalmopathy. The CDR3 runs from the conserved cysteine through the conserved F or W. Fields, in order: CDR3 protein, CDR3 DNA, D gene, V gene, clone size, J gene. D genes are given only for firm matches. Clone size is shown for a subset of rows, as once, few, many or a class of expanded clone.

CDR3 protein: CSADRSYGYTF
CDR3 DNA: TGCAGTGCAGACAGAAGCTATGGCTACACCTTC
D gene: NA
V gene: TRBV20-1
clone size: many
J gene: TRBJ1-2

CDR3 protein: CASSWGSTGELFF
CDR3 DNA: TGCGCCAGCAGCTGGGGAAGCACCGGGGAGCTGTTTTTT
D gene: NA
V gene: TRBV5-1
clone size: many
J gene: TRBJ2-2

CDR3 protein: CASSSGAPGYQPQHF
CDR3 DNA: TGTGCCAGCAGCTCGGGGGCGCCCGGTTATCAGCCCCAGCATTTT
D gene: NA
V gene: TRBV13
clone size: NA
J gene: TRBJ1-5

CDR3 protein: CASTDYRGGEKTQYF
CDR3 DNA: TGTGCCAGCACCGACTACCGCGGGGGTGAGAAGACCCAGTACTTC
D gene: TRBD2
V gene: TRBV11-1
clone size: few
J gene: TRBJ2-5

CDR3 protein: CASSTPGTSGGETSTDTQYF
CDR3 DNA: TGTGCCAGCAGCACACCCGGGACTAGCGGGGGGGAAACTAGCACAGATACGCAGTATTTT
D gene: TRBD2
V gene: TRBV11-2
clone size: NA
J gene: TRBJ2-3

CDR3 protein: CASKGRRIYEQYF
CDR3 DNA: TGTGCCAGCAAGGGACGGCGGATCTACGAGCAGTACTTC
D gene: NA
V gene: TRBV28
clone size: many
J gene: TRBJ2-7

CDR3 protein: CSAPAGTAFEKLFF
CDR3 DNA: TGCAGTGCCCCCGCCGGGACGGCTTTTGAAAAACTGTTTTTT
D gene: NA
V gene: TRBV20-1
clone size: many
J gene: TRBJ1-4

CDR3 protein: CASSVDTGIDTEAFF
CDR3 DNA: TGTGCCAGCAGCGTAGATACAGGGATCGACACTGAAGCTTTCTTT
D gene: NA
V gene: TRBV9
clone size: NA
J gene: TRBJ1-1

CDR3 protein: CASSEGGYPYNEQFF
CDR3 DNA: TGTGCCAGCAGTGAAGGAGGGTACCCCTACAATGAGCAGTTCTTC
D gene: NA
V gene: TRBV2
clone size: many
J gene: TRBJ2-1

CDR3 protein: CASSLRAAGGSGNTIYF
CDR3 DNA: TGTGCCAGCAGCCTCAGGGCGGCAGGGGGATCGGGAAACACCATATATTTT
D gene: TRBD1
V gene: TRBV9
clone size: few
J gene: TRBJ1-3

CDR3 protein: CASSLDAQGRGYGYTF
CDR3 DNA: TGTGCCAGCAGCTTAGACGCCCAGGGTCGGGGCTATGGCTACACCTTC
D gene: NA
V gene: TRBV11-2
clone size: NA
J gene: TRBJ1-2

CDR3 protein: CASSAEQGMAGANVLTF
CDR3 DNA: TGTGCCAGCAGCGCCGAACAGGGAATGGCTGGGGCCAACGTCCTGACTTTC
D gene: NA
V gene: TRBV7-8
clone size: many
J gene: TRBJ2-6

CDR3 protein: CASQGYEKLFF
CDR3 DNA: TGTGCCAGCCAGGGGTATGAAAAACTGTTTTTT
D gene: NA
V gene: TRBV28
clone size: many
J gene: TRBJ1-4

CDR3 protein: CASSGQNNEQFF
CDR3 DNA: TGTGCCAGCAGTGGACAAAACAATGAGCAGTTCTTC
D gene: NA
V gene: TRBV2
clone size: many
J gene: TRBJ2-1

CDR3 protein: CASSLDGLSGNTEAFF
CDR3 DNA: TGTGCCAGCAGCTTAGACGGTTTGAGCGGAAACACTGAAGCTTTCTTT
D gene: NA
V gene: TRBV7-2
clone size: many
J gene: TRBJ1-1

CDR3 protein: CASSYSNQGIEYGYTF
CDR3 DNA: TGTGCCAGCAGTTACTCGAATCAGGGAATTGAGTATGGCTACACCTTC
D gene: NA
V gene: TRBV6-5
clone size: many
J gene: TRBJ1-2

CDR3 protein: CASSLAGWGANVLTF
CDR3 DNA: TGTGCCAGCAGCTTAGCAGGGTGGGGGGCCAACGTCCTGACTTTC
D gene: NA
V gene: TRBV7-9
clone size: NA
J gene: TRBJ2-6

CDR3 protein: CASSLGSTNEQFF
CDR3 DNA: TGCGCCAGCAGCTTGGGGTCTACCAATGAGCAGTTCTTC
D gene: NA
V gene: TRBV5-1
clone size: few
J gene: TRBJ2-1

CDR3 protein: CSAPGGTGTGLSYEQYF
CDR3 DNA: TGCAGTGCCCCTGGGGGAACAGGGACAGGCCTCTCCTACGAGCAGTACTTC
D gene: TRBD1
V gene: TRBV20-1
clone size: few
J gene: TRBJ2-7

CDR3 protein: CASRKGTGENTGELFF
CDR3 DNA: TGCGCCAGCAGGAAGGGGACAGGGGAGAACACCGGGGAGCTGTTTTTT
D gene: TRBD1
V gene: TRBV10-1
clone size: NA
J gene: TRBJ2-2

CDR3 protein: CASGGGRGTEAFF
CDR3 DNA: TGCGCCAGCGGCGGGGGACGGGGGACTGAAGCTTTCTTT
D gene: NA
V gene: TRBV10-2
clone size: few
J gene: TRBJ1-1

CDR3 protein: CASSQGPLEPQHF
CDR3 DNA: TGCGCCAGCAGCCAGGGGCCCCTGGAGCCCCAGCATTTT
D gene: NA
V gene: TRBV4-1
clone size: NA
J gene: TRBJ1-5

CDR3 protein: CASSQVTSGGETQYF
CDR3 DNA: TGCGCCAGCAGCCAGGTTACTAGCGGGGGTGAGACCCAGTACTTC
D gene: TRBD2
V gene: TRBV4-1
clone size: NA
J gene: TRBJ2-5

CDR3 protein: CAIGGTGPYEQYF
CDR3 DNA: TGTGCCATCGGGGGGACAGGGCCCTACGAGCAGTACTTC
D gene: TRBD1
V gene: TRBV10-3
clone size: many
J gene: TRBJ2-7

CDR3 protein: CATSPPDRVNEQFF
CDR3 DNA: TGTGCCACCAGTCCCCCGGACAGGGTGAATGAGCAGTTCTTC
D gene: TRBD1
V gene: TRBV24-1
clone size: NA
J gene: TRBJ2-1

CDR3 protein: CASSLNGQGVHEQYF
CDR3 DNA: TGTGCCAGCAGTTTAAACGGACAGGGGGTCCACGAGCAGTACTTC
D gene: TRBD1
V gene: TRBV27
clone size: few
J gene: TRBJ2-7

CDR3 protein: CASSEGVTSGGAEQFF
CDR3 DNA: TGTGCCAGCAGTGAAGGGGTGACTAGCGGGGGGGCTGAGCAGTTCTTC
D gene: TRBD2
V gene: TRBV2
clone size: NA
J gene: TRBJ2-1

CDR3 protein: CASSLGRTGELFF
CDR3 DNA: TGTGCCAGCAGTCTGGGACGCACCGGGGAGCTGTTTTTT
D gene: NA
V gene: TRBV6-1
clone size: many
J gene: TRBJ2-2

CDR3 protein: CASSSSGQSEKLFF
CDR3 DNA: TGTGCCAGCTCATCGTCGGGACAGAGCGAAAAACTGTTTTTT
D gene: TRBD1
V gene: TRBV18
clone size: many
J gene: TRBJ1-4

CDR3 protein: CANSPAGLGEQYF
CDR3 DNA: TGTGCCAACAGCCCGGCAGGATTGGGAGAGCAGTACTTC
D gene: NA
V gene: TRBV11-2
clone size: NA
J gene: TRBJ2-7

CDR3 protein: CASSASYRSYEQYF
CDR3 DNA: TGTGCCAGCTCGGCGTCCTATCGATCCTACGAGCAGTACTTC
D gene: NA
V gene: TRBV6-1
clone size: NA
J gene: TRBJ2-7

CDR3 protein: CASSQAERSNYGYTF
CDR3 DNA: TGTGCCAGCAGCCAGGCGGAGAGAAGTAACTATGGCTACACCTTC
D gene: NA
V gene: TRBV3-1
clone size: once
J gene: TRBJ1-2

CDR3 protein: CASSLAGNLLAFF
CDR3 DNA: TGTGCCAGCAGCTTAGCGGGGAACTTATTGGCTTTCTTT
D gene: NA
V gene: TRBV11-2
clone size: many
J gene: TRBJ1-1

CDR3 protein: CASGLGAGTEAFF
CDR3 DNA: TGTGCTAGTGGTTTGGGAGCGGGCACTGAAGCTTTCTTT
D gene: NA
V gene: TRBV12-5
clone size: NA
J gene: TRBJ1-1

CDR3 protein: CASSSPGQGSGELFF
CDR3 DNA: TGTGCCAGCAGTTCCCCAGGACAGGGGTCCGGGGAGCTGTTTTTT
D gene: TRBD1
V gene: TRBV28
clone size: many
J gene: TRBJ2-2

CDR3 protein: CASSGPLRGTEAFF
CDR3 DNA: TGCGCCAGCAGCGGACCCCTCAGGGGGACTGAAGCTTTCTTT
D gene: TRBD1
V gene: TRBV4-1
clone size: many
J gene: TRBJ1-1

CDR3 protein: CASSQDLITEAYF
CDR3 DNA: TGTGCCAGCAGCCAAGATTTAATCACTGAAGCTTACTTT
D gene: NA
V gene: TRBV3-1
clone size: NA
J gene: TRBJ1-1

CDR3 protein: CAIRDREYEKLFF
CDR3 DNA: TGTGCCATCCGGGACAGGGAGTATGAAAAACTGTTTTTT
D gene: TRBD1
V gene: TRBV10-3
clone size: few
J gene: TRBJ1-4

CDR3 protein: CASSPADSEETQYF
CDR3 DNA: TGTGCCAGCAGCCCCGCAGACAGCGAAGAGACCCAGTACTTC
D gene: NA
V gene: TRBV7-8
clone size: many
J gene: TRBJ2-5

CDR3 protein: CASSLMTGNTEAFF
CDR3 DNA: TGTGCCAGCAGTTTAATGACAGGGAACACTGAAGCTTTCTTT
D gene: NA
V gene: TRBV7-3
clone size: NA
J gene: TRBJ1-1

CDR3 protein: CASSRSTGGNYGYTF
CDR3 DNA: TGTGCCAGCAGTCGCTCGACAGGGGGTAACTATGGCTACACCTTC
D gene: TRBD1
V gene: TRBV6-1
clone size: many
J gene: TRBJ1-2

CDR3 protein: CASRTGGPGNTIYF
CDR3 DNA: TGTGCCAGCAGAACAGGGGGGCCTGGAAACACCATATATTTT
D gene: TRBD1
V gene: TRBV28
clone size: many
J gene: TRBJ1-3

CDR3 protein: CASSQLAEQFF
CDR3 DNA: TGTGCCAGCAGCCAACTAGCGGAGCAGTTCTTC
D gene: TRBD2
V gene: TRBV7-9
clone size: NA
J gene: TRBJ2-1